This TCR beta chain was observed in a study of cytotoxic CD8 clonotypes in ibrutinib-treated CLL. Across the whole study: 11 relapsed/refractory, over 14 treatment-naive; around 18 IGHV unmutated. With a range of 6 to 36, the median treatment time before response samples were taken was about twelve months.

The CDR3 has 16 amino acids. Trimming pared 3 bases from V and 2 bases from J, leaving 14 bases between. Per the germline V gene, CDR1 is SGHTA and CDR2 is FQGNSA. Findings and caveats of the study: Clonality climbed at ibrutinib response, then dropped toward baseline at progression.

Repertoires were generated with immunoSEQ multiplex PCR, while TCRdb's copy carries only in-frame clones and drops some. The table lists about 330,000 clones, 67% of them singletons, with around 6.5% in the top ten. This clone appeared once. The antigen is not known. This TCR came from a human donor with chronic lymphocytic leukemia. This chain links TRBV7-2 with TRBJ2-1; D call uncertain. The specimen was PBMCs, collected after 36 months of ibrutinib treatment. CDR3 in amino acids: CASSFNIGSPYNEQFF. The CDR3 region has the DNA TGTGCCAGCAGCTTTAATATCGGAAGCCCCTACAATGAGCAGTTCTTC.